This record concerns one TCR beta chain sequence. What this receptor recognizes is not known. No much larger clone exists at a distance of one base, and base qualities are not known. This sample was taken from a study of T cells in Graves' hyperthyroidism and ophthalmopathy (dated by TCRdb to the late 2010s). Study-wide context: Peripheral blood was collected at initial diagnosis, before any treatment. The paper reports TCR Vbeta CDR3 sequencing of approximately 140 peripheral blood samples: fewer than 50 ophthalmopathy, fewer than 80 hyperthyroidism and 17 progressor patients. To identify TCR V-J signatures that set the groups apart, the researchers used a discovery cohort of 100 patients, made up of 40 to 45 with Graves' ophthalmopathy and approximately 57 with stable Graves' hyperthyroidism. In addition, the study compared T-cell repertoires in thyroid tissue and in blood from five or six Graves' hyperthyroidism patients. Following sampling, methimazole starting at 30 mg daily was given to hyperthyroidism patients, and high-dose intravenous methylprednisolone was given to ophthalmopathy patients. The roughly 94 discovery patients were randomly split 7:3 into training and test sets. Prospective prediction of ophthalmopathy was tested in an independent validation cohort consisting of 18 to 20 hyperthyroidism patients and 15 to 17 patients who later progressed to ophthalmopathy. Results and caveats for the whole study, not just this receptor: Blood samples also contained most of the expanded thyroid clonotypes (frequency above 0.001), which suggests that blood repertoires may reflect thyroid immune responses. During validation, the model predicted progression to ophthalmopathy a median of about 5.9 months ahead of onset, with almost 71% sensitivity and under 85% specificity. A model built on a 13 V-J signature distinguished ophthalmopathy from stable hyperthyroidism, reaching over 85% sensitivity and 81.08% specificity in cross-validation and 80%/75% in testing. Sample size was not statistically predetermined, and blinding of investigators to group allocation was not performed.

TCR beta CDR3 regions were amplified from RNA transcripts. For the first round of RT-PCR on the TCR CDR3, the HTBI primer set was used together with the Qiagen OneStep RT-PCR kit. A second multiplex PCR round built the libraries, followed by size selection and purification. The libraries were sequenced on an Illumina HiSeq2000 using paired-end 100 bp reads. Per the authors' processing: SOAPnuke was used to process the raw data, throwing out any read that contained adapters or uncalled bases, had a mean Phred below 15, or lacked an exact constant-primer or identifier match. COPE v1.2.5 was used to merge the high-quality paired reads, and each unique nucleotide sequence was defined as a clonotype. MiTCR v1.1 was used to align clonotypes to the IMGT TRBV, TRBD and TRBJ reference segments. Analysis was restricted to V-J combinations with a frequency above 0.0001, which covered roughly 99% of repertoires. A TCS score was defined as the ratio of F50 (clonal expansion) to E x V (chaos), with BLOSUM62-based TCRdist applied between CDR3 peptides within each V-J. Welch's t-statistics and random forest reduced 500 to 650 V-J features to about 12, which were used in a naive Bayes classifier (R e1071). The public reads were reprocessed in TCRdb via fastp at Q25 and MiXCR, keeping in-frame beta chains. Merged by CDR3 protein, the rows form single entries marked with the most common genes and DNA. It is TCRdb's table, rather than the study itself, that gives the V and J calls and clone size. The sample data list fewer than 350,000 distinct CDR3 sequences, and around 18% of these were observed just once. The ten largest make up roughly 16% of the sample.

In the ophthalmopathy patients, disease was moderately to severely active, with a Clinical Activity Score of 3 or more, a NOSPECS grade of 4 or more, and a duration of less than 3 months. Exclusion was applied to patients with uncontrolled infections, other autoimmune diseases, pregnancy or lactation. Diagnoses relied on clinical symptoms, serum thyroxine and TRAb, thyroid ultrasound and orbital computed tomography. Ficoll-Paque density gradient centrifugation was used to isolate PBMCs from approximately 11 ml of fresh peripheral blood. Trizol reagent was used to extract total RNA, and RNA quality was then checked on an Agilent 2100 Bioanalyzer. The CDR1 and CDR2 encoded by the germline V gene are MNHEY and SVGAGI. V and J lose 8 bases and 4 bases, and a span of 12 bases separates them. The CDR3 has 12 amino acids, counting the end cysteine and phenylalanine. The retained sequence is limited to the CDR3, 36 bases, with the frame set at the first base.

The chain was built from TRBV6-5 and TRBJ2-7; the D gene lacks a confident call. The sequence derives from a middle-aged woman with Graves' ophthalmopathy. Sequenced material: blood. The bases are TGTGCCAGCCGATTACAGATGTACGAGCAGTACTTC. Protein translation: CASRLQMYEQYF.